This TCR beta chain was observed in a study of cytomegalovirus exposure and HLA in healthy donors. General study results and limits: TCR beta chains associated with HLA were, in a later analysis, more clonally expanded than equally common others. Investigators reported 150 to 200 TCR beta chains as tied to cytomegalovirus. Researchers reported in a later analysis that a missense DCLRE1C variant was tied to TCR beta V- and J-gene trimming. In presence/absence analyses, roughly uniform sequencing depth across donors was assumed.

The germline CDR1 and CDR2 sequences are MGHDK and SYGVNS. The germline V and J ends were trimmed by 5 bases and 0 bases, with 13 bases remaining between them. The CDR3 extends over 15 amino acids. 13 Jbeta primers and 60 Vbeta primers were used for the PCR. Clones were sequenced by immunoSEQ multiplex PCR, and TCRdb holds only the in-frame ones, with some missing. This sample has about 150,000 clones, with around 82% found just once. Remarks on this clone: Its antigen remains unidentified.

The receptor was derived from a woman aged 45 to 65 in good health and CMV-seropositive. The source material was PBMCs. V is TRBV25-1 and J is TRBJ1-1; no firm D call. CDR3 protein: CASSFRTGMNTEAFF. The CDR3 region has the DNA TGTGCCAGCAGTTTCCGGACGGGGATGAACACTGAAGCTTTCTTT.